The 32 T cell receptor beta chains in this list originate from one sample, sequenced in a study of T-cell reconstitution after alpha-beta-depleted transplantation in children (dated by TCRdb to 2015 to 2016). Library generation was performed with PCR. TCRdb lists the instrument as Illumina HiSeq 2500. TCR library preparation used molecular barcoding, with unique molecular identifiers applied to normalize quantification of the TCRbeta repertoire. TCRdb passed the public sequencing reads through fastp at Q25 and MiXCR, retaining productive beta sequences. Each record represents a unique CDR3 protein, reported with the most common genes and DNA among its rows. Within this sample are about 230,000 distinct CDR3 sequences, with roughly 10% of them counted one time only. The ten biggest clones cover 5.5% to 8% of the sample. The sample was PBMCs from the stem cell graft donor, taken from the stem cell graft. These receptor sequences come from a human donor who donated a stem cell graft to a child with acute lymphoblastic leukemia.

This clonotype was counted at least ten times. This sequence joins TRBV7-9 and TRBJ1-5; D unresolved. The CDR3 runs 14 residues. V lost 0 bases and J 1 base, leaving 4 bases between the germline ends. From germline, CDR1 is SEHNR and CDR2 FQNEAQ (reference sequence). In nucleotides, the CDR3 is TGTGCCAGCAGCTTAGCGGGGAGCAATCAGCCCCAGCATTTT. This gives the protein CASSLAGSNQPQHF.

This rearrangement joins TRBV5-4 to TRBJ2-7; D perhaps matches TRBD1 (5 bases). V dropped 0 bases and J dropped 6 bases, with 7 bases sitting between them. This CDR3 has 12 residues. From germline, CDR1 is SGHNT and CDR2 YYREEE (reference sequence). The CDR3 DNA sequence: TGTGCCAGCAGCTTGGGACAGCTCGAGCAGTACTTC. This translates into CASSLGQLEQYF.

The V call is TRBV7-6, the J call TRBJ2-1, with D unresolved. The V end lost 2 bases, the J end lost 6 bases, and 14 bases lay between the germline ends. This CDR3 spans 15 amino acids. Germline V lookup: CDR1 SGHVS, CDR2 FNYEAQ. Here the CDR3 reads CASSLWETVGNEQFF. The CDR3, as DNA: TGTGCCAGCAGCTTATGGGAAACGGTTGGCAATGAGCAGTTCTTC.

This clonotype was counted ten times or more. J is TRBJ1-1 and V is TRBV5-6; TRBD1 might be the D (5 bases). The germline V gene encodes CDR1 SGHDT and CDR2 YYEEEE. CDR3 length: 15 amino acids. V was clipped by 4 bases and J by 6 bases, with 19 bases between them. The CDR3 is CASSRWGFISAEAFF. The CDR3 region has the DNA TGTGCCAGCAGCCGCTGGGGGTTCATCAGCGCTGAAGCTTTCTTT.

This chain joins TRBV12-3 or TRBV12-4 and TRBJ2-1, with 8 nucleotides matching TRBD1. V lost 3 bases, J lost 8 bases, and 3 bases stayed unmatched. This CDR3 comprises 13 residues. The CDR3 region is CASSLQGAYEQFF. The CDR3, as DNA: TGTGCCAGCAGTTTGCAGGGGGCCTATGAGCAGTTCTTC.

V and J are TRBV12-2 and TRBJ2-5; TRBD1 is the table's D call, not checked against the DNA. TRBV12-2 is described as a pseudogene. This CDR3 contains 17 residues. The DNA for the CDR3 is TGTGCAAGTCGCTTAGGGCGGACAGATCCCCCCAGGGAGACCCAGTACTTC. Encoded protein: CASRLGRTDPPRETQYF.

This clonotype was counted at least ten times. The V gene is TRBV10-3, the J gene TRBJ2-1; TRBD2 matches at 8 bases. Germline assignment: CDR1 ENHRY and CDR2 SYGVKD. After removal of 6 bases from V and 6 bases from J, the junction contained 10 bases not matched to a gene. The length of the CDR3 is 15 residues. The CDR3 loop reads CAISPAGVTFNEQFF. CDR3 nucleotides: TGTGCCATCAGCCCAGCGGGGGTGACCTTCAATGAGCAGTTCTTC.

This clonotype was seen repeatedly, ten times or more. The gene calls are TRBV24-1 and TRBJ2-1; 10 bases line up with TRBD2. The CDR3 spans 17 residues. Per germline, CDR1 KGHDR and CDR2 SFDVKD. The ends lost 3 bases at V and 0 bases at J; junction bases unmatched: 4. The CDR3 protein is CATSDVSGGSSYNEQFF. CDR3 coding DNA: TGTGCCACCAGTGATGTTAGCGGGGGGAGCTCCTACAATGAGCAGTTCTTC.

This clonotype was counted a few times. The rearrangement links TRBV20-1 to TRBJ1-6, with D unclear. The CDR3 has 12 residues. V was shortened by 8 bases and J by 4 bases, with 9 bases between the two germline ends. Germline V gives CDR1 DFQATT, CDR2 SNEGSKA (reference sequence). CDR3: CSTDGYNSPLHF. CDR3 DNA sequence: TGCAGTACGGACGGGTATAATTCACCCCTCCACTTT.

This clonotype was picked up many times. This chain joins TRBV24-1 and TRBJ2-2, with TRBD2 matching 8 bases. The CDR3 length is 15 residues. J was trimmed by 4 bases and V by 3 bases; bases with no gene match: 3. CDR1 is KGHDR and CDR2 is SFDVKD in the germline V gene. The CDR3 DNA reads TGTGCCACCAGTGATCCGGGGGGGGTCACCGGGGAGCTGTTTTTT. Its translation is CATSDPGGVTGELFF.

This clonotype was observed many times. Germline and junction disagree at one end, which may indicate a read error. CDR3 sequence reads: CASSRRDYGYTF. CDR3 DNA: TGTGCCAGTAGTCGGAGGGACTATGGGTACACCTTC. The chain couples TRBV19 to TRBJ1-2; D may be TRBD1 (5 bases). Germline CDR1 LNHDA, CDR2 SQIVND (reference sequence). This CDR3 contains 12 residues.

The gene calls are TRBV12-3 or TRBV12-4 and TRBJ1-1, with D unresolved. V lost 1 base, J lost 3 bases, and 9 bases lay in between. The length of the CDR3 is 14 residues. The DNA of the CDR3 is TGTGCCAGCAGTTTAGGGTTTGGATACACTGAAGCTTTCTTT. Translated, it gives CASSLGFGYTEAFF.

This clonotype was seen a handful of times. The chain recombines TRBV11-2 with TRBJ2-7, with TRBD2 identical over 8 bases. Trimming at V came to 8 bases and at J to 1 base, leaving 1 base not matched to a gene. This CDR3 has 12 amino acids. Looked up from germline, CDR1 is SGHAT and CDR2 is FQNNGV. For the CDR3, the DNA is TGTGCCAGCCGCGGGGGGTCCTACGAGCAGTACTTC. Amino acids: CASRGGSYEQYF.

This clonotype was seen many times. This rearrangement joins TRBV6-2 or TRBV6-3 to TRBJ2-1, with 9 bases matching TRBD1. The trim removed 2 bases at V and 3 bases at J, leaving 2 bases unmatched. The CDR3 spans 15 residues. Germline V gives CDR1 MNHEY, CDR2 SVGEGT. This CDR3 reads CASSYGQGSYNEQFF. CDR3 nucleotide sequence: TGTGCCAGCAGTTACGGACAGGGGAGCTACAATGAGCAGTTCTTC.

CDR3 sequence: CASSLESAGGPSTGELFF. CDR3 nucleotide sequence: TGTGCCAGCAGCTTAGAGTCAGCGGGGGGGCCCAGCACCGGGGAGCTGTTTTTT. V usage is TRBV7-6 and J usage is TRBJ2-2; 10 nucleotides align to TRBD2. Germline CDR1 reads SGHVS; CDR2 reads FNYEAQ. CDR3 size: 18 residues. The J segment lost 4 bases and the V segment lost 1 base, leaving 9 bases of the junction unmatched. The entire variable domain, with the rest obtained from reference TRBV7-6 and TRBJ2-2, is as follows: GAGVSQSPRYKVTKRGQDVALRCDPISGHVSLYWYRQALGQGPEFLTYFNYEAQQDKSGLPNDRFSAERPEGSISTLTIQRTEQRDSAMYRCASSLESAGGPSTGELFFGEGSRLTVL.

This clonotype was seen many times. The CDR3 here is CASSFRGALEAFF. As DNA, the CDR3 is TGTGCCAGCAGCTTTCGGGGGGCGCTTGAAGCTTTCTTT. V gene TRBV7-2 combines with J gene TRBJ1-1; weak D call: TRBD1 (6 bases). There are 13 residues in the CDR3. The germline CDR1 and CDR2 sequences are SGHTA and FQGNSA. V shed 3 bases and J shed 7 bases, with 12 bases lying between them. The full variable domain, with the rest looked up from reference TRBV7-2 and TRBJ1-1, is GAGVSQSPSNKVTEKGKDVELRCDPISGHTALYWYRQSLGQGLEFLIYFQGNSAPDKSGLPSDRFSAERTGGSVSTLTIQRTQQEDSAVYLCASSFRGALEAFFGQGTRLTVV.

On this clonotype: The junction does not match germline at one end; this may be a read error. CDR3 bases: TGCGCCAGCAGCCTAGGGGGAAATGAGAAGTTCTTC. The encoded protein is CASSLGGNEKFF. This chain uses TRBV4-3 with TRBJ2-1; TRBD1 might be the D (6 bases). This CDR3 contains 12 residues. Per germline, CDR1 LGHNA and CDR2 YSLEER.

This clonotype was counted between two and nine times. The chain joins TRBV5-1 to TRBJ2-7; TRBD1 matches at 7 bases. V trimming: 0 bases; J trimming: 1 base; junction bases outside the gene matches: 7. This CDR3 region has 16 residues. Germline V gives CDR1 SGHRS, CDR2 YFSETQ. The CDR3 protein is CASSLGDSFFSYEQYF. CDR3 nucleotide sequence: TGCGCCAGCAGCTTGGGGGACAGCTTCTTTTCCTACGAGCAGTACTTC.

Many counts were recorded for this clonotype. The chain employs TRBV5-1 and TRBJ2-7; TRBD2 is a possible D gene (6 bases). The CDR3 covers 14 residues. The germline gives CDR1 SGHRS, CDR2 YFSETQ. Trimming left V 2 bases short and J 0 bases short, with 9 bases between. The CDR3 region has the DNA TGCGCCAGCAGCTTAATCGGGAGCTCCTACGAGCAGTACTTC. Its protein is CASSLIGSSYEQYF.

The rearrangement joins TRBV5-1 to TRBJ1-4, with a possible D match to TRBD1 (6 bases). The CDR3 runs to 15 residues. Trimming removed 2 bases at V and 1 base at J, with 9 bases between. Germline CDR1 is SGHRS and CDR2 is YFSETQ. The CDR3 DNA sequence: TGCGCCAGCAGCTTTACAGGGATAACTAATGAAAAACTGTTTTTT. Translation: CASSFTGITNEKLFF.

Many counts were recorded for this clonotype. Written as DNA, the CDR3 is TGTGCCAGCAGCTTTGTGGGTCAGGACGAGCAGTACTTC. It encodes CASSFVGQDEQYF. The V call is TRBV7-3, the J call TRBJ2-7, with D unclear. The ends were cut back, 3 bases at V and 5 bases at J, with 11 bases in the middle. The CDR3 spans 13 residues. Germline CDR1 is SGHTA and CDR2 is FQGTGA.

In this sample, this clonotype turned up many times. This chain uses TRBV5-5 with TRBJ1-1; D gene ambiguous. The V gene lost 1 base and the J gene lost 1 base, with 8 bases spanning the gap. The CDR3 has 14 amino acids. In germline, CDR1 is SGHKS, CDR2 YYEKEE (reference sequence). DNA of the CDR3: TGTGCCAGCAGCTTGATCCCGGGGAACACTGAAGCTTTCTTT. Translated, it gives CASSLIPGNTEAFF. Supplemented by reference TRBV5-5 and TRBJ1-1, the full variable domain reads DAGVTQSPTHLIKTRGQQVTLRCSPISGHKSVSWYQQVLGQGPQFIFQYYEKEERGRGNFPDRFSARQFPNYSSELNVNALLLGDSALYLCASSLIPGNTEAFFGQGTRLTVV.

This clonotype was observed many times. This chain joins TRBV5-1 and TRBJ2-5; D is ambiguous. CDR1 and CDR2 (germline): SGHRS, YFSETQ. Trimming took 0 bases from V and 2 from J, leaving 8 bases between them. The length of the CDR3 is 14 residues. Here the CDR3 DNA reads TGCGCCAGCAGCTTGGGACTGGAACAAGAGACCCAGTACTTC. Translation gives CASSLGLEQETQYF.

The sample holds many counts of this clonotype. The chain combines TRBV12-3 or TRBV12-4 with TRBJ2-7; D remains ambiguous. Between the trimmed V and J ends, which lost 3 bases and 4 bases, there was a span of 7 bases. This CDR3 comprises 12 residues. In nucleotides, the CDR3 is TGTGCCAGCAGTTTTGCAGGTTACGAGCAGTACTTC. It codes for CASSFAGYEQYF.

This clonotype was observed a handful of times. The J gene is TRBJ1-1, the V gene TRBV25-1, with TRBD1 matching over 10 bases. CDR3 length: 17 amino acids. The trim removed 4 bases at V and 2 bases at J, leaving 10 bases unmatched. Germline V gene lookup returns CDR1 MGHDK and CDR2 SYGVNS. The CDR3 spells CASSGVPGQGRNTEAFF. The DNA for the CDR3 is TGTGCCAGCAGTGGGGTCCCGGGACAGGGGAGAAACACTGAAGCTTTCTTT.

This clonotype is a singleton in its sample. This chain uses TRBV14 with TRBJ2-3; 9 nucleotides agree with TRBD2. V lost 4 bases, J lost 2 bases, and 13 bases stayed unmatched. Germline V gene lookup returns CDR1 SGHDN and CDR2 FVKESK. The CDR3 is 18 residues long. The CDR3 spells CASSPGRRGGQLTDTQYF. The CDR3 DNA follows: TGTGCCAGCAGCCCTGGACGGCGGGGGGGTCAACTCACAGATACGCAGTATTTT.

J is TRBJ1-5 and V is TRBV12-3 or TRBV12-4; tentative D call: TRBD1 (5 bases). This CDR3 spans 14 amino acids. Trimming shortened V by 8 bases and J by 4 bases, and 15 bases separated the two germline ends. This chain's CDR3 is CASGSGVSNQPQHF. The CDR3 DNA follows: TGTGCCAGCGGGTCGGGGGTTTCAAATCAGCCCCAGCATTTT.

This clonotype was seen a few times. This chain links TRBV7-8 with TRBJ1-5, with D uncertain. This CDR3 comprises 16 residues. Trimming pared 1 base from V and 3 bases from J, leaving 13 bases between. Germline V gene data show CDR1 as SGHVS and CDR2 as FQNEAQ. The CDR3 spells CASSLGRILLNQPQHF. CDR3 bases: TGTGCCAGCAGCTTAGGGCGAATCCTTCTCAATCAGCCCCAGCATTTT.

This clonotype has a count of ten or more. V is TRBV15 and J is TRBJ1-5, with 10 bases fitting TRBD1. Trimming cost V 3 bases and J 6 bases; bases outside gene matches: 2. The CDR3 extends over 14 amino acids. CDR1 and CDR2 from the germline V gene are LNHNV and YYDKDF (reference sequence). CDR3 in DNA: TGTGCCACCAGCAGGCGGGACAGGGGTCAGCCCCAGCATTTT. It is translated as CATSRRDRGQPQHF.

There are many counts of this clonotype. The V and J genes are TRBV5-1 and TRBJ1-1, with D unclear. Germline lookup yields CDR1 SGHRS and CDR2 YFSETQ. This CDR3 is 13 amino acids long. Trimming shortened V by 0 bases and J by 0 bases, and 3 bases separated the two germline ends. CDR3 nucleotides: TGCGCCAGCAGCTTGGCCCTGAACACTGAAGCTTTCTTT. This encodes CASSLALNTEAFF.

This clonotype was observed many times. CDR3 bases: TGTGCCAGCAGCTCTACTCACCGGGACAGAGTACTCAATCAGCCCCAGCATTTT. The encoded protein is CASSSTHRDRVLNQPQHF. The chain recombines TRBV5-8 with TRBJ1-5; 7 bases line up with TRBD1. The CDR3 length is 18 residues. V lost 3 bases to trimming and J lost 3 bases; unmatched junction nucleotides: 15. Per germline, CDR1 SGHTS and CDR2 YDEGEE.

This clonotype came up a few times. The V call is TRBV7-2, the J call TRBJ2-3; TRBD1 agrees at 9 bases. Looked up from germline, CDR1 is SGHTA and CDR2 is FQGNSA. This CDR3 has 17 residues. V was pared by 5 bases and J by 1 base, with 10 bases of the junction left unmatched. The CDR3 spells CASSRPTGGGGTDTQYF. Written as DNA, the CDR3 is TGTGCCAGCAGCCGACCCACAGGGGGCGGGGGCACAGATACGCAGTATTTT. Combining the CDR3 with reference TRBV7-2 and TRBJ2-3 gives the whole variable domain GAGVSQSPSNKVTEKGKDVELRCDPISGHTALYWYRQSLGQGLEFLIYFQGNSAPDKSGLPSDRFSAERTGGSVSTLTIQRTQQEDSAVYLCASSRPTGGGGTDTQYFGPGTRLTVL.